This T cell receptor beta chain derives from a study of breast tumors, draining lymph nodes, adjacent tissues. TCRdb ran MiXCR on the multiplex PCR reads and lists one entry per CDR3 protein. The sample lists around 130,000 distinct CDR3 sequences; 30% to 35% were seen once. Axillary draining lymph nodes of breast cancer patients supplied the node samples. Germline assignment: CDR1 DFQATT and CDR2 SNEGSKA (reference sequence). The CDR3 covers 15 residues. A word on this clonotype: Since no conserved phenylalanine or tryptophan closes the CDR3, a read error is the likely cause.

Material for sequencing was axillary lymph node tissue. The V gene is TRBV20-1, the J gene TRBJ1-6, with D possibly being TRBD1 (5 bases). This receptor was identified in a female donor with breast cancer. Some clones in this sample may be carry-over from other donors' samples. The CDR3 protein is CSARVGGMRDSPLHS. CDR3 nucleotide sequence: TGCAGTGCTAGAGTCGGGGGGATGCGCGATTCGCCCCTCCACTCT.